The 9 T cell receptor beta chains listed next were all sequenced from one sample in a study of OX40 agonist ivuxolimab in advanced cancers. Repertoires were generated with immunoSEQ multiplex PCR, while TCRdb's copy carries only in-frame clones and drops some. Seen here are over 85,000 clones, roughly 88% observed once, and the top ten hold around 1.6%. The specimen was CD4+ or CD8+ T cells sorted from blood, collected in a trial of the OX40 agonist ivuxolimab. These receptors all come from an adult with an advanced solid tumor such as melanoma, head and neck, liver or kidney cancer.

The V and J genes are TRBV10-3 and TRBJ2-2, with 8 bases lining up with TRBD2. The CDR3 runs to 15 residues. The germline V gene has CDR1 ENHRY and CDR2 SYGVKD. With V trimmed by 6 bases and J by 4 bases, 7 bases remained unmatched. CDR3 DNA sequence: TGTGCCATCAGCCCGGGAGGGAAGAGCACCGGGGAGCTGTTTTTT. This codes for CAISPGGKSTGELFF.

The chain employs TRBV19 and TRBJ2-2, with D tentatively TRBD2 (5 bases). Germline V gene sequence: CDR1 LNHDA, CDR2 SQIVND (reference sequence). V gave up 0 bases and J gave up 7 bases, with 18 bases separating them. CDR3 length equals 17 residues. CDR3 residues: CASSIDFGPPGIGELFF. The CDR3 DNA sequence: TGTGCCAGTAGTATAGATTTCGGGCCTCCCGGGATCGGGGAGCTGTTTTTT.

V and J are TRBV4-3 and TRBJ1-4; TRBD1 matches at 10 bases. CDR1 is LGHNA, CDR2 YSLEER, per germline. Unmatched junction bases numbered 2, after V lost 5 bases and J lost 5 bases. The CDR3 consists of 14 residues. DNA for the CDR3: TGCGCCAGCAGCGAGGGACAGGGGAATGAAAAACTGTTTTTT. Translated: CASSEGQGNEKLFF.

The rearrangement uses TRBV19 and TRBJ1-2, with D tentatively TRBD1 (5 bases). V dropped 0 bases and J dropped 2 bases, with 10 bases sitting between them. Germline V gene sequence: CDR1 LNHDA, CDR2 SQIVND (reference sequence). There are 15 residues in the CDR3. The CDR3 region has the DNA TGTGCCAGTAGTATAGACTCAGGGTGGAACTATGGCTACACCTTC. It codes for CASSIDSGWNYGYTF.

The chain has TRBV19 and TRBJ2-2; D is unresolved. Trimming pared 10 bases from V and 5 bases from J, leaving 14 bases between. This CDR3 spans 13 amino acids. Germline CDR1 and CDR2: LNHDA and SQIVND (reference sequence). The CDR3 sequence is CATIRLNTGELFF. The CDR3 coding sequence is TGTGCCACTATAAGGCTAAATACCGGGGAGCTGTTTTTT.

In this sample, this clone turned up once. The V call is TRBV23-1, the J call TRBJ1-6; D is unresolved. TRBV23-1 is known as an ORF, though its function is uncertain. V was pared by 4 bases and J by 8 bases, with 12 bases between. CDR3 length: 14 amino acids. The CDR3 loop reads CASSLSAFHSPLHF. CDR3 nucleotides: TGCGCCAGCAGTCTGTCCGCATTTCATTCACCCCTCCACTTT.

J is TRBJ1-1 and V is TRBV19, with D unresolved. The germline V gene encodes CDR1 LNHDA and CDR2 SQIVND (reference sequence). V was clipped by 5 bases and J by 0 bases, with 22 bases between them. The CDR3 has 18 amino acids. CDR3 residues: CASSFSSGPSNMNTEAFF. The CDR3, as DNA: TGTGCCAGTAGTTTCTCTTCCGGGCCTTCAAATATGAACACTGAAGCTTTCTTT.

In regard to this clone: Within the sample, other DNA sequences also encode this same CDR3. The rearrangement uses TRBV15 and TRBJ2-7; the D gene is possibly TRBD2 (6 bases). Germline V CDR1 and CDR2: LNHNV, YYDKDF (reference sequence). V lost 1 base and J lost 6, with 16 bases in between. The CDR3 has 15 amino acids. This chain's CDR3 is CATSRVGGMASEQYF. In DNA, the CDR3 is TGTGCCACCAGCAGAGTGGGCGGGATGGCGTCCGAGCAGTACTTC.

The chain carries TRBV11-2 and TRBJ2-1, with D tentatively TRBD2 (7 bases). The germline V gene has CDR1 SGHAT and CDR2 FQNNGV. Trimming took 5 bases from V and 9 from J, leaving 26 bases between them. CDR3 length: 17 residues. The CDR3 sequence is CASSLGGAGRRFGEQFF. In DNA, the CDR3 is TGTGCCAGCAGCCTTGGGGGGGCGGGACGTCGATTCGGTGAGCAGTTCTTC.